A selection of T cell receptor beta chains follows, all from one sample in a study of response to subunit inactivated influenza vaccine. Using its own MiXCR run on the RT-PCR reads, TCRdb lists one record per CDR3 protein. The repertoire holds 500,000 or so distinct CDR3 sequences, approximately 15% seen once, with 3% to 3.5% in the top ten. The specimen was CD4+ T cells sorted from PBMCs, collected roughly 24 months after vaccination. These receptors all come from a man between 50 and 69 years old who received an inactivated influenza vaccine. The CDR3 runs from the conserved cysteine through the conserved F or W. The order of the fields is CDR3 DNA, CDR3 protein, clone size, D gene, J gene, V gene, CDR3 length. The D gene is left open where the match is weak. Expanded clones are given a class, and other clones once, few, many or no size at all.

TGTGCCAGCAGCTACCTAGCGGGAGTCTCCGGGGAGCTGTTTTTT CASSYLAGVSGELFF NA TRBD2 TRBJ2-2 TRBV7-2 15
TGTGCCAGCAGTGATTCTTGGGGCAATCAGCCCCAGCATTTT CASSDSWGNQPQHF NA NA TRBJ1-5 TRBV2 14
TGTGCCAGCAGCCCGCAGACGGGAGGGGTCGGGGAGCTGTTTTTT CASSPQTGGVGELFF few TRBD2 TRBJ2-2 TRBV7-3 15
TGTGCCAGCAGGTCCACAGGAGACACCGGGGAGCTGTTTTTT CASRSTGDTGELFF NA NA TRBJ2-2 TRBV3-1 14
TGCAGTGCTAGAGATAGCGGGAGAAGCACAGATACGCAGTATTTT CSARDSGRSTDTQYF few TRBD2 TRBJ2-3 TRBV20-1 15
TGCAGCGTTGACTCATCCTACAATGAGCAGTTCTTC CSVDSSYNEQFF NA NA TRBJ2-1 TRBV29-1 12
TGCAGTGCCACCGCGGAGATCCGACAGCGCAATCAGCCCCAGCATTTT CSATAEIRQRNQPQHF NA NA TRBJ1-5 TRBV20-1 16
TGCAGTGCTAGAGATTGGACGAGCGTTGACTACGAGCAGTACTTC CSARDWTSVDYEQYF many NA TRBJ2-7 TRBV20-1 15
TGCGCCAGCAGCTGGGCCATCCAAGAGACCCAGTACTTC CASSWAIQETQYF NA NA TRBJ2-5 TRBV5-1 13
TGCGCCAGCAGCCCACTAGGCGTCGGGGAGCTGTTTTTT CASSPLGVGELFF few NA TRBJ2-2 TRBV5-1 13
TGCAGCGATAAGACTAGCTCGGAGACCCAGTACTTC CSDKTSSETQYF NA TRBD2 TRBJ2-5 TRBV29-1 12
TGTGCCAGCAGTTACGGGACAGAGTACGAGCAGTACTTC CASSYGTEYEQYF NA TRBD1 TRBJ2-7 TRBV6-6 13
TGTGCCAGTAGTATGACGAATATGAACACTGAAGCTTTCTTT CASSMTNMNTEAFF NA NA TRBJ1-1 TRBV19 14
TGCAGCGTTAACCGGGACAGGGGCAATGAGCAGTTCTTC CSVNRDRGNEQFF few TRBD1 TRBJ2-1 TRBV29-1 13
TGTGCCAGCACTGTGACAGGGGGAACCTACGAGCAGTACTTC CASTVTGGTYEQYF few TRBD1 TRBJ2-7 TRBV12-3/TRBV12-4 14
TGCGCCAGCAGTGAGGGACTAGCGGGTCCAACCGGGGAGCTGTTTTTT CASSEGLAGPTGELFF medium-sized TRBD2 TRBJ2-2 TRBV10-1 16
TGTGCCATCAGTGAGGGTAGCGGGAGGGAGCAGTTCTTC CAISEGSGREQFF few TRBD2 TRBJ2-1 TRBV10-3 13
TGTGCCATCAGTGAGACTAGCAATCAGCCCCAGCATTTT CAISETSNQPQHF NA NA TRBJ1-5 TRBV10-3 13
TGTGCCAGCAGTTTAACTAGCGGGGGGGCAGTAGATACGCAGTATTTT CASSLTSGGAVDTQYF NA TRBD2 TRBJ2-3 TRBV12-3/TRBV12-4 16
TGTGCCAGCTCACCCCCGGACAGGAATGCTAACTATGGCTACACCTTC CASSPPDRNANYGYTF few TRBD1 TRBJ1-2 TRBV18 16
TGTGCCAGCAGCCTGACAGGATCGTCCTACGAGCAGTACTTC CASSLTGSSYEQYF many NA TRBJ2-7 TRBV7-9 14
TGTGCCAGCAGCCGGGACCTACTATCTGGAAACACCATATATTTT CASSRDLLSGNTIYF NA NA TRBJ1-3 TRBV28 15
TGCGCCACCTCTACTGGGAGCGGGGGTTTCACAGATACGCAGTATTTT CATSTGSGGFTDTQYF NA TRBD2 TRBJ2-3 TRBV5-1 16
TGTGCCATCAGTGACGTGACTACCGCGAACACCGGGGAGCTGTTTTTT CAISDVTTANTGELFF few NA TRBJ2-2 TRBV10-3 16
TGTGCCAGCAGCCAGGGCCCAGGGACAGGGGGCTACAATGAGCAGTTCTTC CASSQGPGTGGYNEQFF NA TRBD1 TRBJ2-1 TRBV3-1 17
TGCGCCAGCAGCCAAGAGGGTCCGGCTAATGAAAAACTGTTTTTT CASSQEGPANEKLFF many NA TRBJ1-4 TRBV4-1 15
TGCGCCAGCAGCTTGTCCGCAGGGATCTACAATGAGCAGTTCTTC CASSLSAGIYNEQFF NA NA TRBJ2-1 TRBV5-1 15
TGTGCCAGCTCGCCCCCGACAGGGCGAGGCAACACTGAAGCTTTCTTT CASSPPTGRGNTEAFF NA TRBD1 TRBJ1-1 TRBV18 16
TGTGCCAGCAGTACTAAGACAGGCATAAACGAAAAACTGTTTTTT CASSTKTGINEKLFF NA NA TRBJ1-4 TRBV6-5 15
TGCGCCAGCAGCAAACCTAGCGGGGGTTACAATGAGCAGTTCTTC CASSKPSGGYNEQFF NA TRBD2 TRBJ2-1 TRBV5-1 15
TGTGCCAGCAGCTTACTTAGCTCCTACAATGAGCAGTTCTTC CASSLLSSYNEQFF many NA TRBJ2-1 TRBV11-2 14
TGTGCTAGTGGTCGGGATAACACCGGGGAGCTGTTTTTT CASGRDNTGELFF NA NA TRBJ2-2 TRBV12-5 13
TGTGCCAGCAGTTTGTCCGGGGGTCCGAGCAATCAGCCCCAGCATTTT CASSLSGGPSNQPQHF few NA TRBJ1-5 TRBV28 16
TGCAGCGTTGAGGGACAGGTTTTCAATGAGCAGTTCTTC CSVEGQVFNEQFF NA TRBD1 TRBJ2-1 TRBV29-1 13
TGTGCCAGCAGCAGGGCCCATAATTCACCCCTCCACTTT CASSRAHNSPLHF few NA TRBJ1-6 TRBV9 13
TGTGCCAGCAGTTTTTCTGACAGGCCGACCTTCGCTTTCTTT CASSFSDRPTFAFF NA NA TRBJ1-1 TRBV28 14
TGTGCCAGCAGTGCCGGGCGCCCGAGTGAGCAGTTCTTC CASSAGRPSEQFF NA NA TRBJ2-1 TRBV6-6 13
TGCCCCACCAGTGATAATAGCGTAGAGACCCAGTACTTC CPTSDNSVETQYF NA NA TRBJ2-5 TRBV24-1 13
TGTGCCAGCAGCACTACTAGCGGGAGGGCCTACAATGAGCAGTTCTTC CASSTTSGRAYNEQFF NA TRBD2 TRBJ2-1 TRBV5-4 16
TGCGCCAGCAGCCAAGATAGAAGGACAGGGGACAATGAGCAGTTCTTC CASSQDRRTGDNEQFF NA TRBD1 TRBJ2-1 TRBV4-3 16
TGCGCCAGCAGTTCTACCTTGTGGGGTGAGCAGTTCTTC CASSSTLWGEQFF few NA TRBJ2-1 TRBV5-1 13
TGTGCCAGCGGGACAGGGGACCAGCCCCAGCATTTT CASGTGDQPQHF NA TRBD1 TRBJ1-5 TRBV7-9 12
TGTGCCAGCAGCCCGATACAGAGCTCTGGAAACACCATATATTTT CASSPIQSSGNTIYF NA NA TRBJ1-3 TRBV12-3/TRBV12-4 15
TGTGCCAGCAGCTTAGGCGGGAGCTCCTACGAGCAGTACTTC CASSLGGSSYEQYF many TRBD2 TRBJ2-7 TRBV5-1 14
TGTGCCACCAGCAGAGGTGGGGGGTTTGGCGGGGAGCTGTTTTTT CATSRGGGFGGELFF NA NA TRBJ2-2 TRBV15 15
TGTGCCTGGAGCATGGGGGAGTCCACTGAAGCTTTCTTT CAWSMGESTEAFF NA NA TRBJ1-1 TRBV30 13
TGTGCCAGCAGCTGGTACGGGGACTACGAGCAGTACTTC CASSWYGDYEQYF NA NA TRBJ2-7 TRBV7-9 13
TGTGCCAGCAGTCCCCCCGGACAGGGGCATTCACCCCTCCACTTT CASSPPGQGHSPLHF NA TRBD1 TRBJ1-6 TRBV6-2/TRBV6-3 15
TGTGCCAGCAGCCCTGGAGTAGCGGGAACCGGGGAGCTGTTTTTT CASSPGVAGTGELFF NA TRBD2 TRBJ2-2 TRBV7-8 15
TGTGCCAGCAGTTACGCCCTAGCGGGAGTAAACGAGCAGTACTTC CASSYALAGVNEQYF few TRBD2 TRBJ2-7 TRBV6-2/TRBV6-3 15
TGCAGTGCTAGAATGTTAACAGGGGAAGGCGGCTACACCTTC CSARMLTGEGGYTF few TRBD1 TRBJ1-2 TRBV20-1 14
TGCGCCAGCAGCCAAGAATTCCCCAGGACAGCCACTTCTCCCGGGGCCAACGTCCTGACTTTC CASSQEFPRTATSPGANVLTF NA NA TRBJ2-6 TRBV4-1 21
TGCAGTGCTAAGGAGGCAGGGAACCTGAACACTGAAGCTTTCTTT CSAKEAGNLNTEAFF NA NA TRBJ1-1 TRBV20-1 15
TGTGCCAGCAGCCCAAACGGACTAGCGATCACAGATACGCAGTATTTT CASSPNGLAITDTQYF few TRBD2 TRBJ2-3 TRBV14 16
TGTGCCAGCAGCCAAGCCAGCCTTAGCGGGATTCACACCGGGGAGCTGTTTTTT CASSQASLSGIHTGELFF few TRBD2 TRBJ2-2 TRBV3-1 18